Here is one T cell receptor beta chain with its context. What it recognizes is unknown. Only in-frame clones appear in the TCRdb table, and some are missing; sequencing was by immunoSEQ multiplex PCR. The repertoire holds about 60,000 clones, with approximately 95% as singletons. The record originates from a study of cytomegalovirus exposure and HLA in healthy donors. On the study more broadly: The roughly 120 validation repertoires, a later analysis reported, used the same platform as the approximately 670 first-cohort repertoires.

The study's findings and limits: Subsequent analysis found a tendency for first-cohort TCR clusters to co-occur within the 120 or so validation repertoires. TCR sequences were mostly rare, though some public TCRs occurred in many donors. Altogether, 150 to 200 TCR beta chains were recorded as cytomegalovirus-associated.

The length of the CDR3 is 16 residues. The germline gives CDR1 MNHNS, CDR2 SASEGT. V lost 1 base, J lost 4 bases, and 13 bases lay in between. The chain employs TRBV6-1 and TRBJ2-2; D is perhaps TRBD1 (6 bases). Sequencing was carried out using PBMCs. The source of this sequence is a woman aged 18 to 35 in good health and CMV-seropositive. CDR3 protein: CASSEGSNRVTGELFF. As DNA, the CDR3 is TGTGCCAGCAGTGAAGGTAGCAACAGGGTCACCGGGGAGCTGTTTTTT.